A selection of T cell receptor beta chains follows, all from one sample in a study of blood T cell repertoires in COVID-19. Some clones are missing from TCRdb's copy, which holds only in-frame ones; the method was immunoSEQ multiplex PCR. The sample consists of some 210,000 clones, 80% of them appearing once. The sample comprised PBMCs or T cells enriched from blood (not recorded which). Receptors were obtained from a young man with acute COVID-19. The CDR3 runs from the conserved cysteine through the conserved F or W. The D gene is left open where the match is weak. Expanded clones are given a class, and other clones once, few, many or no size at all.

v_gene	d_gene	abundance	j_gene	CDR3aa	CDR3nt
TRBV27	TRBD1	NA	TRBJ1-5	CASSLGAGGLPQHF	TGTGCCAGCAGTTTAGGGGCAGGGGGCTTGCCCCAGCATTTT
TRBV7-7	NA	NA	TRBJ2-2	CASSLEWDGTQGENTGELFF	TGTGCCAGCAGCTTAGAATGGGACGGCACACAGGGAGAAAACACCGGGGAGCTGTTTTTT
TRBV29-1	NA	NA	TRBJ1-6	CSVGDISPLHF	TGCAGCGTAGGGGACATTTCACCCCTCCACTTT
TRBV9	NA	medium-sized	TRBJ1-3	CASSGSGGNTIYF	TGTGCCAGCAGCGGCTCGGGTGGAAACACCATATATTTT
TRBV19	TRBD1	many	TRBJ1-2	CASSSTGTGYGYTF	TGTGCCAGTAGTTCCACCGGGACAGGGTATGGCTACACCTTC
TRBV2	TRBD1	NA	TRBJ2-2	CAIQRRDRDVRTGELFF	TGTGCCATTCAACGTCGGGACAGGGACGTACGGACCGGGGAGCTGTTTTTT
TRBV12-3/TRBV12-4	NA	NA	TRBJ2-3	CASSFNQNTQYF	TGTGCCAGCAGTTTCAATCAAAATACGCAGTATTTT
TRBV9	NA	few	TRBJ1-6	CASSVEPFNSPLHF	TGTGCCAGCAGCGTAGAGCCCTTCAATTCACCCCTCCACTTT
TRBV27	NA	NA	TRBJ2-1	CASSRTGSIQFF	TGTGCCAGCAGTCGGACTGGCTCTATCCAGTTCTTC
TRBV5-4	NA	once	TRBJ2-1	CASSPGTYGRDEQFF	TGTGCCAGCAGTCCCGGGACTTACGGGCGGGATGAGCAGTTCTTC
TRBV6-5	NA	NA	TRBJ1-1	CASSYSFAGKAFF	TGTGCCAGCAGTTACTCGTTTGCGGGGAAAGCTTTCTTT
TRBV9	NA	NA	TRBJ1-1	CASSEGDRNTEAFF	TGTGCCAGCAGCGAGGGGGACCGGAACACTGAAGCTTTCTTT
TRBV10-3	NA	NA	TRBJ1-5	CAISPSRNQPQHF	TGTGCCATCTCGCCGTCGAGGAATCAGCCCCAGCATTTT
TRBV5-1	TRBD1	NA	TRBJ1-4	CASSLDQDRGYEKLFF	TGCGCCAGCAGCTTGGATCAGGACAGGGGGTATGAAAAACTGTTTTTT
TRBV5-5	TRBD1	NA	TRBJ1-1	CASSPAGQQNTEAFF	TGTGCCAGCAGCCCGGCGGGACAGCAGAACACTGAAGCTTTCTTT
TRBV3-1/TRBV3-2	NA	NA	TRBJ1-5	CASSLVEGPQHF	TGTGCCAGCAGTCTCGTCGAGGGGCCCCAGCATTTT
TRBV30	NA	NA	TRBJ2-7	CAWNTGSGDEQYF	TGTGCCTGGAACACAGGAAGTGGGGACGAGCAGTACTTC
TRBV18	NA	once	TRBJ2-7	CASSPSLAVEQYF	TGTGCCAGCTCACCATCTCTCGCAGTCGAGCAGTACTTC
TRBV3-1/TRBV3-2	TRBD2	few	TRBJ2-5	CASRPAGQETQYF	TGTGCCAGCAGACCAGCGGGGCAAGAGACCCAGTACTTC
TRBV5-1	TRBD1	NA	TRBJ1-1	CASSLGGPFGTEAFF	TGCGCCAGCAGTCTAGGGGGCCCATTTGGGACTGAAGCTTTCTTT
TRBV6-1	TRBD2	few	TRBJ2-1	CASSERGGGTYNEQFF	TGTGCCAGCAGTGAACGGGGCGGGGGGACGTACAATGAGCAGTTCTTC
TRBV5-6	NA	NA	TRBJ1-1	CASSLGFEAEAFF	TGTGCCAGCAGCTTGGGGTTTGAGGCTGAAGCTTTCTTT
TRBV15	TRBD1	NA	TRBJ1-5	CATSGIGQGLPRPQHF	TGTGCCACCAGCGGAATCGGACAGGGCCTCCCCAGGCCCCAGCATTTT
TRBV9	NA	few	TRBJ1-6	CASSEGINSPLHF	TGTGCCAGCAGCGAGGGGATCAATTCACCCCTCCACTTT
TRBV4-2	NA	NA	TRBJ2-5	CASSRIAGAVTIQETQYF	TGTGCCAGCAGCCGCATCGCTGGAGCGGTAACCATCCAAGAGACCCAGTACTTC
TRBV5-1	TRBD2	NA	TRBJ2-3	CASSLGGGALNTQYF	TGCGCCAGCAGCTTGGGCGGGGGGGCTCTCAATACGCAGTATTTT
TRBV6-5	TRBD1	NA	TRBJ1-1	CASSHRQGSLTEAFF	TGTGCCAGCAGTCATCGACAGGGATCATTAACTGAAGCTTTCTTT
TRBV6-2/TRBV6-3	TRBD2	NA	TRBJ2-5	CASSNGGAEETQYF	TGTGCCAGCAGTAACGGGGGGGCCGAGGAGACCCAGTACTTC
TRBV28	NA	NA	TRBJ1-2	CASSSQILAGHHNYGYTF	TGTGCCAGCAGTTCCCAGATATTAGCGGGACACCACAACTATGGCTACACCTTC
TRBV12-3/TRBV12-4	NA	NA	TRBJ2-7	CAISTVYEQYF	TGTGCCATCTCAACGGTATACGAGCAGTACTTC
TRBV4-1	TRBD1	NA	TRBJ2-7	CASSQGAGQGTEQYF	TGCGCCAGCAGCCAGGGTGCGGGACAGGGGACCGAGCAGTACTTC
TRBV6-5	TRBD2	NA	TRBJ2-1	CASTPGGHEQFF	TGTGCCAGCACCCCGGGGGGGCATGAGCAGTTCTTC
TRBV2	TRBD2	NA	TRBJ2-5	CAASLGPSGGRLQETQYF	TGTGCCGCCAGCCTCGGTCCTAGCGGGGGCCGACTCCAAGAGACCCAGTACTTC
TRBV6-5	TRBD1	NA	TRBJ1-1	CASRTGGTEAFF	TGTGCCAGCCGGACAGGGGGCACTGAAGCTTTCTTT
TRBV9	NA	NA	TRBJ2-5	CASSVGLARGYQETQYF	TGTGCCAGCAGCGTAGGGCTAGCTAGGGGGTACCAAGAGACCCAGTACTTC
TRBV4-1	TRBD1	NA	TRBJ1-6	CASSQGTGGNANSPLHF	TGCGCCAGCAGCCAAGGGACAGGGGGCAACGCTAATTCACCCCTCCACTTT
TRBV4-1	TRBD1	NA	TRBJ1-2	CASSQYPSPTGEGYTF	TGCGCCAGCAGCCAGTACCCGTCCCCAACAGGGGAGGGCTACACCTTC
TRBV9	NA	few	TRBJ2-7	CASSSRASAYEQYF	TGTGCCAGCAGCTCTAGGGCTAGCGCCTACGAGCAGTACTTC
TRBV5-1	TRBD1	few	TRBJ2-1	CASSPQGLNEQFF	TGCGCCAGCAGCCCACAGGGGTTAAATGAGCAGTTCTTC
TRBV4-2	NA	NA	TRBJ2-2	CASSQAEGSTGELFF	TGTGCCAGCAGCCAAGCTGAGGGCTCCACCGGGGAGCTGTTTTTT
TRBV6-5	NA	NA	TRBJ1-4	CASSYMAAAAEKLFF	TGTGCCAGCAGTTACATGGCCGCGGCAGCCGAAAAACTGTTTTTT
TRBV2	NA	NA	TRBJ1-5	CASSEIPGGQPQHF	TGTGCCAGCAGTGAAATTCCGGGGGGTCAGCCCCAGCATTTT
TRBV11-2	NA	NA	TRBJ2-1	CASRRGYGSYNEQFF	TGTGCCAGCAGACGGGGTTATGGCTCCTACAATGAGCAGTTCTTC
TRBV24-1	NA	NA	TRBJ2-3	CAIGQEGDTQYF	TGTGCCATCGGACAGGAGGGAGATACGCAGTATTTT
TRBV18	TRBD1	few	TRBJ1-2	CASSPLGQDYGYTF	TGTGCCAGCTCACCGTTAGGACAGGACTATGGCTACACCTTC
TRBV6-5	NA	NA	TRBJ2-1	CASSYHVGGEQFF	TGTGCCAGCAGTTACCACGTAGGAGGGGAGCAGTTCTTC